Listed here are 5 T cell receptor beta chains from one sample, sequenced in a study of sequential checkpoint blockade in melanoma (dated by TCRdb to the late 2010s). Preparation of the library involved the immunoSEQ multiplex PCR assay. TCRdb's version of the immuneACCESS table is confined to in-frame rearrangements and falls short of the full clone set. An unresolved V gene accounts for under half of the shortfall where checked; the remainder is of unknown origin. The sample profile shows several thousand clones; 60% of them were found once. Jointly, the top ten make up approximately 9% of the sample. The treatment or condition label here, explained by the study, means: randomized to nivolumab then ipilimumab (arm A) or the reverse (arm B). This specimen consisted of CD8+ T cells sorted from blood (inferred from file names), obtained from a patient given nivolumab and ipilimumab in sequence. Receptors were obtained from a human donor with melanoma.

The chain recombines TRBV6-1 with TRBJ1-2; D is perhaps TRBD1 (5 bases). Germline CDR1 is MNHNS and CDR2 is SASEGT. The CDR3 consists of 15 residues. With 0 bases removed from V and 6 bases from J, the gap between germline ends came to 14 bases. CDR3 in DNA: TGTGCCAGCAGTGAAGCGCTTCGACAGCCGAATGGCTACACCTTC. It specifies CASSEALRQPNGYTF.

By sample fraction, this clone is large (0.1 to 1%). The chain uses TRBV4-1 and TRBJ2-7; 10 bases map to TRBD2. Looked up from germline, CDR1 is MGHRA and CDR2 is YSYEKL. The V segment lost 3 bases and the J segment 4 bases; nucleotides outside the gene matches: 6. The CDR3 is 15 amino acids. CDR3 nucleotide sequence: TGCGCCAGCAGCCAGGCTCTAGCGGGAGAATACGAGCAGTACTTC. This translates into CASSQALAGEYEQYF.

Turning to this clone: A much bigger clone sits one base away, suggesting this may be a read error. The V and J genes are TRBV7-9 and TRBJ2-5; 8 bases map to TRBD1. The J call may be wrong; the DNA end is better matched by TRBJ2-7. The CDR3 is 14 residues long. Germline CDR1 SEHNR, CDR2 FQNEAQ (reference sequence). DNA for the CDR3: TGTGCCAGCAGCTTAGGGACAGGGCCCTACGAGCAGTACTTC. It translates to CASSLGTGPYEQYF.

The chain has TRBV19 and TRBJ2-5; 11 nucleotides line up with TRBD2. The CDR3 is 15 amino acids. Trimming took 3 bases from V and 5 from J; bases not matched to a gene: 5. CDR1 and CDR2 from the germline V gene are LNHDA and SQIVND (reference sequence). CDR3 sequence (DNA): TGTGCCAGTAGTATCACTAGCGGGAGCCTTGAGACCCAGTACTTC. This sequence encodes CASSITSGSLETQYF.

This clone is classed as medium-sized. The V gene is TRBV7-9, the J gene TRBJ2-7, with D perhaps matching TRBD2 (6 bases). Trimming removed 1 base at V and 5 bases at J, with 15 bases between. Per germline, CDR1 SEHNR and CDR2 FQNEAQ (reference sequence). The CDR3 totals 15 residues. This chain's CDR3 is CASSLGPGGAHEQYF. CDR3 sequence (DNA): TGTGCCAGCAGCTTAGGCCCTGGCGGGGCCCACGAGCAGTACTTC.